This TCR beta chain appears in the sequencing data of a study of blood T cell repertoires in COVID-19. Study-wide context: The United States, Italy and Spain supplied acute and convalescent COVID-19 samples. Sources were T cells, B-cell-depleted T cells, or PBMCs; the material itself was cDNA or gDNA.

This CDR3 is 15 amino acids long. The V gene's germline CDR1 is LGHDT and CDR2 YNNKEL (reference sequence). V dropped 4 bases and J dropped 4; count of bases not matched to a gene: 7. Original handling: For nucleated cells, counts were estimated from reference gene primer amplification. The data were produced by immunoSEQ multiplex PCR, yet TCRdb's version contains in-frame clones alone and is incomplete. D and trimming come from the DNA, and the V and J calls and clone size come from that table. The repertoire holds about 150,000 clones, with roughly four fifths as singletons. Sequences were obtained from peripheral blood. The J gene is TRBJ1-2, the V gene TRBV3-1 (or the pseudogene TRBV3-2); 9 nucleotides match TRBD1. The source of this sequence is a woman over 75 with acute or convalescent COVID-19. In DNA, the CDR3 is TGTGCCAGCAGCCTCGGGACAGGGCTCGTCTATGGCTACACCTTC. Translated: CASSLGTGLVYGYTF.